This passage covers 7 T cell receptor beta chains from one sample sequenced in a study of response to subunit inactivated influenza vaccine. TCRdb redid the calling of the RT-PCR reads with MiXCR, one entry per CDR3 protein. The data hold about 620,000 distinct CDR3 sequences, with about 11% observed a single time. The sample here was PBMCs from blood, taken on the day of vaccination. Receptors originate from a man between 45 and 60 years old who received an inactivated influenza vaccine.

This clonotype occurred a few times. The gene calls are TRBV27 and TRBJ2-1, with 7 nucleotides matching TRBD1. With V trimmed by 5 bases and J by 2 bases, 6 bases remained unmatched. The CDR3 consists of 15 residues. CDR1 and CDR2 from the germline V gene are MNHEY and SMNVEV (reference sequence). The CDR3 reads CASSPRDSPYNEQFF. The CDR3 DNA sequence: TGTGCCAGCAGTCCCCGGGACAGCCCCTACAATGAGCAGTTCTTC.

This clonotype showed up just a few times. The genes are TRBV10-3 and TRBJ2-2, with D uncertain. CDR3 length: 14 residues. The V end was cut by 3 bases, the J end by 7 bases, with 12 bases between. Germline V gene data show CDR1 as ENHRY and CDR2 as SYGVKD. The CDR3: CAISETTRDGELFF. CDR3 sequence (DNA): TGTGCCATCAGTGAAACAACCAGAGACGGGGAGCTGTTTTTT.

This clonotype was seen a handful of times. The gene calls are TRBV5-1 and TRBJ2-3; D ambiguous. Germline CDR1 SGHRS, CDR2 YFSETQ. Trimming cost V 0 bases and J 0 bases, with 5 bases left between them. The CDR3 sequence is 14 residues long. The CDR3 DNA sequence: TGCGCCAGCAGCTTGGCTCATAGCACAGATACGCAGTATTTT. Translated, it gives CASSLAHSTDTQYF.

In this sample, this clonotype turned up a few times. The chain recombines TRBV6-2 or TRBV6-3 with TRBJ2-3; the D gene is possibly TRBD1 (6 bases). V lost 2 bases to trimming and J lost 2 bases, with 8 bases between them. The germline CDR1 and CDR2 sequences are MNHEY and SVGEGT. The CDR3 runs to 14 residues. As DNA, the CDR3 is TGTGCCAGCAGTTACGGGACAAACACAGATACGCAGTATTTT. Its translation is CASSYGTNTDTQYF.

The chain carries TRBV20-1 and TRBJ2-3, with 11 bases aligning to TRBD2. The CDR3 is made up of 15 amino acids. The ends lost 3 bases at V and 4 bases at J; junction bases unmatched: 6. Germline V lookup: CDR1 DFQATT, CDR2 SNEGSKA (reference sequence). CDR3 in amino acids: CSASQTSGSSDTQYF. DNA for the CDR3: TGCAGTGCTAGCCAAACTAGCGGGAGTTCAGATACGCAGTATTTT.

This clonotype was seen repeatedly, ten times or more. The chain couples TRBV5-1 to TRBJ2-3, with D possibly being TRBD1 (5 bases). The CDR3 length is 13 residues. The germline V gene has CDR1 SGHRS and CDR2 YFSETQ. With 4 bases removed from V and 2 bases from J, the gap between germline ends came to 8 bases. The chain's CDR3 is CASSTRVTDTQYF. The CDR3 region has the DNA TGCGCCAGCAGCACCAGGGTCACAGATACGCAGTATTTT.

This clonotype was seen many times. This chain uses TRBV10-3 with TRBJ2-1; D ambiguous. The CDR3 covers 11 residues. The V end was cut by 0 bases, the J end by 10 bases, with 4 bases between. CDR1 and CDR2 (germline): ENHRY, SYGVKD. CDR3 in amino acids: CAISESREQFF. The CDR3 DNA reads TGTGCCATCAGTGAGTCGAGGGAGCAGTTCTTC.